This TCR beta chain was sequenced for a study of shared clonotypes between healthy human individuals. Study-wide context: Ranging from 18 to 49 in age, donors were a couple of women and a few men.

CDR1 is SGHNT, CDR2 YYREEE, per germline (reference sequence). Trimming cost V 4 bases and J 2 bases; bases outside gene matches: 3. The CDR3 runs to 14 residues. Sequencing was performed with immunoSEQ multiplex PCR; in TCRdb, only in-frame clones are kept and a portion is missing. The repertoire includes 950,000 to 1,100,000 clones, around 76% of them detected once, and 1.4% to 1.5% sits in the top ten. The clonotype was recovered from a man aged 18 to 30 in good health. This sequence joins TRBV5-4 and TRBJ1-3; 7 bases line up with TRBD1. Input material: memory CD4+ T cells sorted from blood. Subset denoted: CD45RA-negative fraction. The CDR3 DNA is TGTGCCAGCAGCCTACAGGGGACTGGAAACACCATATATTTT. It is translated as CASSLQGTGNTIYF.